There are a few counts of the clone carrying this TCR beta chain. TCRdb reprocessed the 5' RACE reads with MiXCR, giving one entry per CDR3 protein. The repertoire includes about 74,000 distinct CDR3 sequences, 7.1% of them detected once, and 35% sits in the top ten. Trimming removed 5 bases from V and 1 base from J, with 8 bases in between. The germline gives CDR1 MNHEY, CDR2 SVGAGI. The CDR3 has 13 residues. This entry comes from a study of T cells after yellow fever vaccination. The clonotype comes from a man in his late teens or twenties who received the YFV17D yellow fever vaccine. The chain has TRBV6-5 and TRBJ1-1; the D is unclear. The specimen was CD8+ T cells sorted from PBMCs, collected about 5 days after the first yellow fever vaccination. The CDR3 DNA sequence: TGTGCCAGCAGTACCAAAAGGAACACTGAAGCTTTCTTT. This sequence encodes CASSTKRNTEAFF.